A selection of T cell receptor beta chains follows, all from one sample in a study of identical twins. TCRdb processed the 5' RACE reads anew with MiXCR; each CDR3 protein has one entry. There are around 1.7 million distinct CDR3 sequences in the sample; less than 40% occur only once, and around 0.3% lies in the top ten. Input material: cord blood. The origin of the receptors is a newborn girl in good health. Both conserved end residues are part of each CDR3. The D gene is left open where the match is weak. Only part of the rows carry a size: once, few, many, or a class if the clone is expanded.

abundance: many
j_gene: TRBJ2-7
d_gene: NA
v_gene: TRBV21-1
CDR3aa: CASSKYEQYF
CDR3nt: TGTGCCAGCAGCAAATACGAGCAGTACTTC

abundance: few
j_gene: TRBJ1-4
d_gene: TRBD1
v_gene: TRBV4-2
CDR3aa: CASSLSSWTGGGEKLFF
CDR3nt: TGTGCCAGCAGCCTGTCCTCCTGGACAGGGGGCGGTGAAAAACTGTTTTTT

abundance: NA
j_gene: TRBJ2-2
d_gene: TRBD1
v_gene: TRBV25-1
CDR3aa: CASSESGQGAGELFF
CDR3nt: TGTGCCAGCAGTGAGTCGGGACAGGGGGCCGGGGAGCTGTTTTTT

abundance: many
j_gene: TRBJ2-1
d_gene: NA
v_gene: TRBV3-1
CDR3aa: CASSSLGASSYNEQFF
CDR3nt: TGTGCCAGCAGTTCCTTAGGGGCCAGCTCCTACAATGAGCAGTTCTTC

abundance: once
j_gene: TRBJ2-7
d_gene: TRBD2
v_gene: TRBV2
CDR3aa: CASCMTSGLSSYEQYF
CDR3nt: TGTGCCAGCTGTATGACTAGCGGTCTCAGCTCCTACGAGCAGTACTTC

abundance: few
j_gene: TRBJ1-4
d_gene: NA
v_gene: TRBV3-1
CDR3aa: CASRSGNEKLFF
CDR3nt: TGTGCCAGCAGGTCGGGGAATGAAAAACTGTTTTTT

abundance: NA
j_gene: TRBJ1-5
d_gene: NA
v_gene: TRBV27
CDR3aa: CASRPSGDRPSNQPQHF
CDR3nt: TGTGCCAGCAGGCCCTCAGGGGATCGACCTAGCAATCAGCCCCAGCATTTT

abundance: NA
j_gene: TRBJ2-3
d_gene: NA
v_gene: TRBV3-1
CDR3aa: CASSRRHKTGTDTQYF
CDR3nt: TGTGCCAGCAGCAGGCGACACAAAACCGGCACAGATACGCAGTATTTT

abundance: NA
j_gene: TRBJ2-1
d_gene: TRBD2
v_gene: TRBV6-5
CDR3aa: CASSYTSGSINNEQFF
CDR3nt: TGTGCCAGCAGCTACACTAGCGGGAGTATAAACAATGAGCAGTTCTTC

abundance: few
j_gene: TRBJ1-2
d_gene: NA
v_gene: TRBV5-6
CDR3aa: CASSLGRRWMVTF
CDR3nt: TGTGCCAGCAGCTTGGGAAGACGCTGGATGGTCACCTTC

abundance: many
j_gene: TRBJ1-2
d_gene: TRBD1
v_gene: TRBV7-9
CDR3aa: CASSLAGQPNYGYTF
CDR3nt: TGTGCCAGCAGCTTAGCGGGACAGCCTAACTATGGCTACACCTTC

abundance: NA
j_gene: TRBJ1-2
d_gene: NA
v_gene: TRBV29-1
CDR3aa: CSVSIGGSDYGYTF
CDR3nt: TGCAGCGTTTCAATAGGGGGTAGCGACTATGGCTACACCTTC

abundance: NA
j_gene: TRBJ2-4
d_gene: NA
v_gene: TRBV2
CDR3aa: CASSEGIAAIQYF
CDR3nt: TGTGCCAGCAGTGAAGGCATAGCAGCCATTCAGTACTTC

abundance: NA
j_gene: TRBJ2-7
d_gene: NA
v_gene: TRBV6-5
CDR3aa: CASSYDGRGYNEQYF
CDR3nt: TGTGCCAGCAGTTATGATGGCAGGGGATACAATGAGCAGTACTTC

abundance: NA
j_gene: TRBJ1-6
d_gene: TRBD1
v_gene: TRBV28
CDR3aa: CATRGQGASPLHF
CDR3nt: TGTGCCACCAGAGGACAGGGGGCCTCACCCCTCCACTTT

abundance: NA
j_gene: TRBJ1-1
d_gene: NA
v_gene: TRBV29-1
CDR3aa: CSVAARQLNTEAFF
CDR3nt: TGCAGCGTTGCCGCTCGACAGTTGAACACTGAAGCTTTCTTT